The 5 T cell receptor beta chains below come from one sample, sequenced in a study of T cells in Graves' hyperthyroidism and ophthalmopathy. RNA transcripts were the template for amplifying TCR beta CDR3 regions. The HTBI primer set drove a first-round RT-PCR of the TCR CDR3. TCRdb re-analysed the multiplex PCR reads in MiXCR, keeping a single row per CDR3 protein. The sample has fewer than 350,000 distinct CDR3 sequences; roughly a fifth are singletons. Input material: blood. The receptors were sampled from a man in his forties or fifties with Graves' ophthalmopathy.

Ten or more counts support this clonotype. CDR3: CASRTLTYEQYF. CDR3 DNA sequence: TGTGCCAGCAGAACCCTAACCTACGAGCAGTACTTC. The rearrangement joins TRBV7-8 to TRBJ2-7; D call uncertain. With 6 bases removed from V and 2 bases from J, the gap between germline ends came to 8 bases. Germline V gives CDR1 SGHVS, CDR2 FQNEAQ. CDR3 length: 12 residues.

In this sample, this clonotype turned up a few times. The chain couples TRBV7-2 to TRBJ2-2; either TRBD1 or TRBD2 may fit D (5 bases each). Trimming took 3 bases from V and 0 from J, leaving 11 bases between them. CDR1 is SGHTA, CDR2 FQGNSA, per germline. This CDR3 spans 16 amino acids. The CDR3 sequence: CASSFAGTSNTGELFF. In DNA, the CDR3 is TGTGCCAGCAGCTTCGCAGGGACCTCGAACACCGGGGAGCTGTTTTTT.

This clonotype has more than one count but fewer than ten. The CDR3 bases are TGTGCCAGCAGTTTAAGCGGGGAAAGGAGCAATCAGCCCCAGCATTTT. As protein: CASSLSGERSNQPQHF. The chain joins TRBV12-3 or TRBV12-4 to TRBJ1-5; D is unclear. The CDR3 covers 16 residues. With 2 bases removed from V and 1 base from J, the gap between germline ends came to 12 bases.

This clonotype was observed many times. The V and J genes are TRBV7-9 and TRBJ2-1, with D perhaps TRBD2 (6 bases). The V gene lost 4 bases and the J gene lost 9 bases, with 10 bases spanning the gap. From germline, CDR1 is SEHNR and CDR2 FQNEAQ (reference sequence). This CDR3 contains 12 residues. The CDR3 region has the DNA TGTGCCAGCAGCTCCATCGGGGGTGAGCAGTTCTTC. Amino acids: CASSSIGGEQFF.

The chain is built from TRBV7-3 and TRBJ2-6, with D unresolved. This CDR3 comprises 15 residues. Germline CDR1 and CDR2: SGHTA and FQGTGA. With 1 base removed from V and 0 bases from J, the gap between germline ends came to 4 bases. The CDR3 here is CASSLINSGANVLTF. In DNA, the CDR3 is TGTGCCAGCAGCTTAATCAACTCTGGGGCCAACGTCCTGACTTTC. Complete variable domain (other parts from reference TRBV7-3 and TRBJ2-6): GAGVSQTPSNKVTEKGKYVELRCDPISGHTALYWYRQSLGQGPEFLIYFQGTGAADDSGLPNDRFFAVRPEGSVSTLKIQRTERGDSAVYLCASSLINSGANVLTFGAGSRLTVL.